This entry features one T cell receptor (beta chain) sequence. Germline is not matched at one junction end, which may reflect a read error. Primers used in a second PCR of about 7 to 12 cycles were a sample-barcoded 5' primer and a J-beta primer mix. Tagging of each cDNA molecule was performed by a template-switch adaptor with 12 random nucleotides. TCRdb recomputed calls from the 5' RACE reads with MiXCR, one row per CDR3 protein. The top ten hold about 9.4% of the sample, which has some 930,000 distinct CDR3 sequences, 25% to 30% seen once. The V gene's germline CDR1 is GTSNPN and CDR2 SVGIG (reference sequence). The CDR3 contains 13 residues. This sample stems from a study of blood T cells in healthy people across ages. These data were also filed under a second study, of T cells of mothers and their children.

This clonotype originated in a woman aged 40 to 55 in good health. The source material was blood. This chain joins TRBV30 and TRBJ2-7, with D tentatively TRBD2 (5 bases). The CDR3 DNA reads TGTGCCTGGAATCTCGGGGATTCCTACGGGCAGTACTTC. Amino acids: CAWNLGDSYGQYF.